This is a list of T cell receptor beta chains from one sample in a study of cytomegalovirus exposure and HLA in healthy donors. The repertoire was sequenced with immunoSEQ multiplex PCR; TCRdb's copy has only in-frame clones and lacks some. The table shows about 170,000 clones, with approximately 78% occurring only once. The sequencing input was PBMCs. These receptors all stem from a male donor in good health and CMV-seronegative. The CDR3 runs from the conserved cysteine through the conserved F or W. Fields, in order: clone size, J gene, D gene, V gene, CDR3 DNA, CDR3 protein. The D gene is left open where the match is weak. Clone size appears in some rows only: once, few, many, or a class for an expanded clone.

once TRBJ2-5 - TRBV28 TGTGCCAGCATATCTAGGCCAACAGAGACCCAGTACTTC CASISRPTETQYF
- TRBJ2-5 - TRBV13 TGTGCCAGCAGCCCTATGCTTAGGGGTTTTGGGGAGACCCAGTACTTC CASSPMLRGFGETQYF
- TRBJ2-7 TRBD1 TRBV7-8 TGTGCCAGCAGCTTATCCGGGACAGCATTTGAGGGGCAGTACTTC CASSLSGTAFEGQYF
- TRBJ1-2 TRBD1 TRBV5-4 TGTGCCAGCAGCCATGTTAACAGGGGAGATAACTATGGCTACACCTTC CASSHVNRGDNYGYTF
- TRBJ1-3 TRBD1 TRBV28 TGTGCCAGCGAGGGGGCTGGGGGCCTAGACTCTGGAAACACCATATATTTT CASEGAGGLDSGNTIYF
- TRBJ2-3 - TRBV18 TGTGCCAGCTCACCGCTAGACAGCGTAAGGAGCACAGATACGCAGTATTTT CASSPLDSVRSTDTQYF
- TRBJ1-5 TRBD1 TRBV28 TGTGCCAGCAGTTCTACCGGGACAGGGATCAATCAGCCCCAGCATTTT CASSSTGTGINQPQHF
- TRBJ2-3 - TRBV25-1 TGTGCCAGCAGTGACCCTAGCCGGAGCACAGATACGCAGTATTTT CASSDPSRSTDTQYF
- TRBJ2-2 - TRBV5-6 TGTGCCAGCAGCTTGAGTGAGGGGGGAGGGCAACTGAACACCGGGGAGCTGTTTTTT CASSLSEGGGQLNTGELFF
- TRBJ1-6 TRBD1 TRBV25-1 TGTGCCAGCAGTGAACGAAGACAGGGATTGGGTTCACCCCTCCACTTT CASSERRQGLGSPLHF
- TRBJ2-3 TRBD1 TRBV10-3 TGTGCCATCAGGTCAGGGGGTGGGTCTGATACGCAGTATTTT CAIRSGGGSDTQYF
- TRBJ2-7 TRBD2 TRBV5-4 TGTGCCAGCCAACTAGCGGGTTCCTACGAGCAGTACTTC CASQLAGSYEQYF